The 28 T cell receptor beta chains below were found in one sample sequenced in a study of OX40 agonist ivuxolimab in advanced cancers. Assay used: immunoSEQ multiplex PCR; TCRdb lists only in-frame clones, some missing. Of 67,000 or so clones in the sample, about 85% are singletons; the top ten hold 0.95% to 1.3%. The material sequenced was CD4+ or CD8+ T cells sorted from blood, taken in a trial of the OX40 agonist ivuxolimab. The receptors were gathered from an adult with an advanced solid tumor such as melanoma, head and neck, liver or kidney cancer.

The V and J genes are TRBV19 and TRBJ2-5; TRBD1 agrees at 8 bases. Germline CDR1 LNHDA, CDR2 SQIVND (reference sequence). V trimming: 1 base; J trimming: 2 bases; junction bases outside the gene matches: 6. The CDR3 has 16 amino acids. The CDR3 is CASSIGGTGSQETQYF. The CDR3 DNA is TGTGCCAGTAGTATAGGGGGGACAGGCAGTCAAGAGACCCAGTACTTC.

The chain uses TRBV7-9 and TRBJ2-1; D assignment may be TRBD1 or TRBD2 (5 bases each). In germline, CDR1 is SEHNR, CDR2 FQNEAQ (reference sequence). V lost 1 base to trimming and J lost 12 bases, with 13 bases between them. There are 13 residues in the CDR3. The CDR3 loop reads CASSLEFGGGQFF. CDR3 nucleotides: TGTGCCAGCAGCTTAGAGTTTGGTGGGGGGCAGTTCTTC. The full variable domain, with the rest looked up from reference TRBV7-9 and TRBJ2-1, is DTGVSQNPRHKITKRGQNVTFRCDPISEHNRLYWYRQTLGQGPEFLTYFQNEAQLEKSRLLSDRFSAERPKGSFSTLEIQRTEQGDSAMYLCASSLEFGGGQFFGPGTRLTVL.

This clone was observed once. The rearrangement uses TRBV7-2 and TRBJ2-7; 8 bases are a match to TRBD2. The length of the CDR3 is 17 residues. The germline gives CDR1 SGHTA, CDR2 FQGNSA. Germline trimming cut 5 bases from V and 6 bases from J; bases unmatched to any gene: 18. The DNA for the CDR3 is TGTGCCAGCAGCCCATACTCCCGCCTAGGGCGGGGGGCCGAGCAGTACTTC. Translating it yields CASSPYSRLGRGAEQYF.

The chain has TRBV7-9 and TRBJ1-4, with 11 bases aligning to TRBD1. There are 18 residues in the CDR3. The trim removed 5 bases at V and 4 bases at J, leaving 12 bases unmatched. Germline-derived CDR1 and CDR2 are SEHNR and FQNEAQ (reference sequence). CDR3 in amino acids: CASSPGTGGLQGNEKLFF. CDR3 nucleotide sequence: TGTGCCAGCAGCCCCGGGACAGGGGGATTACAGGGTAATGAAAAACTGTTTTTT.

The V gene is TRBV30, the J gene TRBJ1-2, with 10 positions matching TRBD1. Losses at the gene ends were 8 bases for V and 1 base for J; bases not matched to a gene: 7. Germline-derived CDR1 and CDR2 are GTSNPN and SVGIG (reference sequence). The CDR3 covers 14 residues. Written as DNA, the CDR3 is TGTGCCGGGGAAGGGGACAGGGGTAACTATGGCTACACCTTC. As protein: CAGEGDRGNYGYTF.

V usage is TRBV19 and J usage is TRBJ2-3; D may be TRBD1 (6 bases). The germline V and J ends were trimmed by 5 bases and 3 bases, with 21 bases remaining between them. CDR1 is LNHDA and CDR2 is SQIVND in the germline V gene (reference sequence). There are 17 residues in the CDR3. In nucleotides, the CDR3 is TGTGCCAGTAGTCCTACCGGGACAAGTCAATCTACAGATACGCAGTATTTT. Protein sequence: CASSPTGTSQSTDTQYF.

V gene TRBV20-1 combines with J gene TRBJ2-7; D tentatively reads TRBD1 or TRBD2 (5 bases each). The V and J ends lost 3 bases and 10 bases respectively, with 13 bases between them. Germline V gene sequence: CDR1 DFQATT, CDR2 SNEGSKA (reference sequence). This CDR3 is 11 amino acids long. CDR3 protein: CSARVGTLQYF. The CDR3 nucleotides are TGCAGTGCTAGGGTCGGGACCCTACAGTACTTC.

The chain combines TRBV5-4 with TRBJ2-3; 7 bases are a match to TRBD2. This CDR3 has 16 amino acids. The ends lost 6 bases at V and 7 bases at J; junction bases unmatched: 17. Germline values: CDR1 SGHNT, CDR2 YYREEE (reference sequence). The CDR3 loop is CASIPSTLADPNTQYF. Written as DNA, the CDR3 is TGTGCCAGCATCCCAAGTACCCTAGCGGACCCCAATACGCAGTATTTT.

The chain uses TRBV7-2 and TRBJ1-1; no reliable D call. This CDR3 is 14 amino acids long. V was shortened by 1 base and J by 1 base, with 7 bases between the two germline ends. Germline CDR1 reads SGHTA; CDR2 reads FQGNSA. The CDR3 is CASSLVWGNTEAFF. The CDR3, as DNA: TGTGCCAGCAGCTTAGTTTGGGGGAACACTGAAGCTTTCTTT.

The V gene is TRBV2, the J gene TRBJ2-3; 11 bases are shared with TRBD1. Germline assignment: CDR1 SNHLY and CDR2 FYNNEI. V shed 2 bases and J 6 bases; nucleotides not matched to a gene: 7. The CDR3 has 16 residues. The CDR3 DNA reads as TGTGCCAGCAGTGAACGGGACAGGGGGAGGTCGGATACGCAGTATTTT. Translating gives CASSERDRGRSDTQYF. The full variable domain, rest sourced from reference TRBV2 and TRBJ2-3, is EPEVTQTPSHQVTQMGQEVILRCVPISNHLYFYWYRQILGQKVEFLVSFYNNEISEKSEIFDDQFSVERPDGSNFTLKIRSTKLEDSAMYFCASSERDRGRSDTQYFGPGTRLTVL.

This chain links TRBV11-3 with TRBJ1-1, with D possibly TRBD1 on 6 matching bases. Germline V CDR1 and CDR2: SGHNT, YENEEA. The CDR3 consists of 14 residues. The V and J ends lost 0 bases and 5 bases respectively, with 10 bases between them. CDR3 residues: CASSLDSQGTEAFF. CDR3 nucleotides: TGTGCCAGCAGCTTAGATTCCCAGGGGACTGAAGCTTTCTTT.

The CDR3 region has the DNA TGTGCCAGCAGCTTGGCCCCAGGGGCATCCGAGCAGTACTTC. Residues: CASSLAPGASEQYF. This sequence joins TRBV5-8 and TRBJ2-7; maybe TRBD1 (6 bases). Germline CDR1 and CDR2: SGHTS and YDEGEE. Trimming shortened V by 0 bases and J by 6 bases, and 13 bases separated the two germline ends. CDR3 length: 14 amino acids.

In DNA form, the CDR3 reads TGCGCCAGCAGTCCCCGGGACAGCTTCTACGAGCAGTACTTC. It encodes CASSPRDSFYEQYF. The chain combines TRBV23-1 with TRBJ2-7; 7 nucleotides agree with TRBD1. TRBV23-1 is an ORF for which the function is uncertain. The ends lost 4 bases at V and 3 bases at J; junction bases unmatched: 6. The CDR3 spans 14 residues.

CDR3 nucleotides: TGTGCCAGCAGCTGGTGGACAGGGGGCATGGTGAACACTGAAGCTTTCTTT. Protein: CASSWWTGGMVNTEAFF. The chain has TRBV7-9 and TRBJ1-1, with 11 positions matching TRBD1. Unmatched junction bases numbered 7, after V lost 4 bases and J lost 0 bases. Per germline, CDR1 SEHNR and CDR2 FQNEAQ (reference sequence). The length of the CDR3 is 17 residues.

The chain recombines TRBV27 with TRBJ2-7, with TRBD2 matching 14 bases. CDR3 length: 16 amino acids. V gave up 4 bases and J gave up 4 bases; unmatched junction bases: 6. The germline V gene has CDR1 MNHEY and CDR2 SMNVEV (reference sequence). The CDR3: CASSSGTSGSRYEQYF. CDR3 nucleotide sequence: TGTGCCAGCAGTTCAGGGACTAGCGGGAGCAGGTACGAGCAGTACTTC.

The V gene is TRBV28, the J gene TRBJ2-2; 7 positions match TRBD1. The CDR3 covers 15 residues. Trimming removed 2 bases from V and 5 bases from J; junction bases left unmatched: 5. CDR1 and CDR2 (germline): MDHEN, SYDVKM. The CDR3 sequence is CASSLRGGGTGELFF. Written as DNA, the CDR3 is TGTGCCAGCAGTTTACGAGGGGGCGGGACCGGGGAGCTGTTTTTT. Looking up the rest from reference TRBV28 and TRBJ2-2 gives the full variable domain: DVKVTQSSRYLVKRTGEKVFLECVQDMDHENMFWYRQDPGLGLRLIYFSYDVKMKEKGDIPEGYSVSREKKERFSLILESASTNQTSMYLCASSLRGGGTGELFFGEGSRLTVL.

V is TRBV9 and J is TRBJ2-1; TRBD2 agrees at 10 bases. This CDR3 spans 16 amino acids. V dropped 5 bases and J dropped 0; count of bases not matched to a gene: 5. From germline, CDR1 is SGDLS and CDR2 YYNGEE. The DNA for the CDR3 is TGTGCCAGCAGAGCGACTAGCGGGCACTCCTACAATGAGCAGTTCTTC. Amino acid sequence: CASRATSGHSYNEQFF.

The V and J genes are TRBV7-9 and TRBJ1-2; D is unclear. Trimming cost V 6 bases and J 8 bases, with 13 bases left between them. Per the germline V gene, CDR1 is SEHNR and CDR2 is FQNEAQ (reference sequence). The CDR3 spans 12 residues. This CDR3 reads CASRPAAQGYTF. In nucleotides, the CDR3 is TGTGCCAGCAGGCCCGCCGCGCAAGGCTACACCTTC.

The chain is built from TRBV7-6 and TRBJ2-1; possibly TRBD1 or TRBD2 for D (6 bases each). Trimming left V 5 bases short and J 4 bases short, with 15 bases between. Germline lookup yields CDR1 SGHVS and CDR2 FNYEAQ. This CDR3 comprises 15 residues. This CDR3 reads CASSPGPGAYNEQFF. Written as DNA, the CDR3 is TGTGCCAGCAGCCCCGGGCCGGGGGCGTACAATGAGCAGTTCTTC.

The chain recombines TRBV2 with TRBJ1-1, with 8 bases lining up with TRBD1. Germline-derived CDR1 and CDR2 are SNHLY and FYNNEI. Trimming removed 10 bases from V and 5 bases from J; junction bases left unmatched: 12. This CDR3 has 14 residues. CDR3 nucleotide sequence: TGTGCCAAGAAAGTCAGGGGGCAGGGAACTGAAGCTTTCTTT. As protein: CAKKVRGQGTEAFF.

In nucleotides, the CDR3 is TGCGCCAGCAGCCAAGATTCTAGCGGGAGACGTGGAGGAAATGAGCAGTTCTTC. This sequence encodes CASSQDSSGRRGGNEQFF. This rearrangement joins TRBV4-1 to TRBJ2-1; 10 positions agree with TRBD2. This CDR3 has 18 amino acids. The germline gives CDR1 MGHRA, CDR2 YSYEKL. V shed 0 bases and J 7 bases; nucleotides not matched to a gene: 12.

The genes are TRBV27 and TRBJ2-3; TRBD1 matches 8 bases. The CDR3 contains 21 residues. V trimming: 3 bases; J trimming: 10 bases; junction bases outside the gene matches: 30. Germline CDR1 MNHEY, CDR2 SMNVEV (reference sequence). As DNA, the CDR3 is TGTGCCAGCAGTTTTAACATAGGTTCCGGGACAGGTTCTATTCTTTGGGACTCGCAGTATTTT. Amino acid sequence: CASSFNIGSGTGSILWDSQYF.

The V gene is TRBV7-9, the J gene TRBJ1-2, with D possibly matching TRBD1 (5 bases). This CDR3 is built from 12 residues. Germline V gives CDR1 SEHNR, CDR2 FQNEAQ (reference sequence). Trimming left V 5 bases short and J 4 bases short, with 8 bases between. CDR3 DNA: TGTGCCAGCAGCCGGGACCTCTATGGCTACACCTTC. Its translation: CASSRDLYGYTF.

The chain joins TRBV7-6 to TRBJ1-1; D is uncertain. V lost 2 bases to trimming and J lost 1 base, with 5 bases between them. CDR1 and CDR2 (germline): SGHVS, FNYEAQ. The CDR3 is made up of 13 amino acids. The CDR3 spells CASSLNGNTEAFF. In nucleotides, the CDR3 is TGTGCCAGCAGCTTAAACGGGAACACTGAAGCTTTCTTT.

V is TRBV15 and J is TRBJ2-7, with 9 bases lining up with TRBD1. V dropped 4 bases and J dropped 4; count of bases not matched to a gene: 5. CDR3 length equals 14 residues. CDR1 LNHNV and CDR2 YYDKDF come from the germline V gene (reference sequence). The CDR3, as DNA: TGTGCCACCAGCATCCAGACAGGGGGGTACGAGCAGTACTTC. This encodes CATSIQTGGYEQYF. Based on the CDR3 plus reference TRBV15 and TRBJ2-7, the full variable domain is DAMVIQNPRYQVTQFGKPVTLSCSQTLNHNVMYWYQQKSSQAPKLLFHYYDKDFNNEADTPDNFQSRRPNTSFCFLDIRSPGLGDTAMYLCATSIQTGGYEQYFGPGTRLTVT.

The chain uses TRBV28 and TRBJ1-6, with D possibly matching TRBD1 (5 bases). This CDR3 contains 13 residues. Germline CDR1 MDHEN, CDR2 SYDVKM. V gave up 7 bases and J gave up 5 bases, with 9 bases separating them. In DNA, the CDR3 is TGTGCCAGCACCCAGGGCAATAATTCACCCCTCCACTTT. Its protein is CASTQGNNSPLHF. Combining the CDR3 with reference TRBV28 and TRBJ1-6 gives the whole variable domain DVKVTQSSRYLVKRTGEKVFLECVQDMDHENMFWYRQDPGLGLRLIYFSYDVKMKEKGDIPEGYSVSREKKERFSLILESASTNQTSMYLCASTQGNNSPLHFGNGTRLTVT.

The chain combines TRBV28 with TRBJ2-4; TRBD2 matches at 8 bases. The germline gives CDR1 MDHEN, CDR2 SYDVKM. The junction had 6 bases not matched to a gene; V was cut back by 7 bases and J by 1 base. The CDR3 is made up of 15 amino acids. DNA for the CDR3: TGTGCCAGCATCCCTCGGGAGGGGGCCAAAAACATTCAGTACTTC. It yields the protein CASIPREGAKNIQYF. The full variable domain, its missing parts supplied by reference TRBV28 and TRBJ2-4, is DVKVTQSSRYLVKRTGEKVFLECVQDMDHENMFWYRQDPGLGLRLIYFSYDVKMKEKGDIPEGYSVSREKKERFSLILESASTNQTSMYLCASIPREGAKNIQYFGAGTRLSVL.

The chain joins TRBV4-2 to TRBJ1-1; no clear D gene. The germline gives CDR1 LGHNA, CDR2 YNFKEQ. This CDR3 comprises 15 residues. Trimming stripped 1 base from V and 1 base from J, with 10 bases between. Here the CDR3 reads CASSQATEGNTEAFF. In DNA, the CDR3 is TGTGCCAGCAGCCAAGCCACCGAGGGGAACACTGAAGCTTTCTTT.